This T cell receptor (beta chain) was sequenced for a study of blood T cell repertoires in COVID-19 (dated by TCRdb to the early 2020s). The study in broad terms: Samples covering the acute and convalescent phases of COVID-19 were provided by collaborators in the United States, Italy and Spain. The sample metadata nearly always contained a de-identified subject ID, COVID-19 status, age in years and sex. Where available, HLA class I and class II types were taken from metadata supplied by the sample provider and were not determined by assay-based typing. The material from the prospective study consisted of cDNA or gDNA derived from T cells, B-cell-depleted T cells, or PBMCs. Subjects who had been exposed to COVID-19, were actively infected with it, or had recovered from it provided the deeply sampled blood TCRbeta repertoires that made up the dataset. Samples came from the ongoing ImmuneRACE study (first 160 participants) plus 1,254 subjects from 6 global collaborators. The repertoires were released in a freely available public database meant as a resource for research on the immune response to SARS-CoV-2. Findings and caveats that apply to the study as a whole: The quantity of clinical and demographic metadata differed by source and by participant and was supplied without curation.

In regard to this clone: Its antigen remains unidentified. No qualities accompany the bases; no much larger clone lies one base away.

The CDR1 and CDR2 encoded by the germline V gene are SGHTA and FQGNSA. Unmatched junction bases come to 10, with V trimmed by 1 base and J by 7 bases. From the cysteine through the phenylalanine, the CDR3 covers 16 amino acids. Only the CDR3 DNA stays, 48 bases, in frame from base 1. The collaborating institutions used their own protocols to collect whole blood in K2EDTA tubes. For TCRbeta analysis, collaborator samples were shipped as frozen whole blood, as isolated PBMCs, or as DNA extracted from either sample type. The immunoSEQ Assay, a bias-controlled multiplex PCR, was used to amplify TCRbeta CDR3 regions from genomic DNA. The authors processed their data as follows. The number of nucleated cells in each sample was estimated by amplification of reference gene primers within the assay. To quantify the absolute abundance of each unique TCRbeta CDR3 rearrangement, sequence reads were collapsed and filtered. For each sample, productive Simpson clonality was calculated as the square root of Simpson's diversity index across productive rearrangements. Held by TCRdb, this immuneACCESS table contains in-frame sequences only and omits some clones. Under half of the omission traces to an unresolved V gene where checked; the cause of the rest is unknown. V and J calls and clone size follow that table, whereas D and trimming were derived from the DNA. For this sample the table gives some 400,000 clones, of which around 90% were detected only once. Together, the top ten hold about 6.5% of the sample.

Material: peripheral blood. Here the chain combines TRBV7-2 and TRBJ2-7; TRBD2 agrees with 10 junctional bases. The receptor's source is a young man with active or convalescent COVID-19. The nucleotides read TGTGCCAGCAGCTTAGTACAAGCGGGAGGGCCTGGGGAGCAGTACTTC. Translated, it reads CASSLVQAGGPGEQYF. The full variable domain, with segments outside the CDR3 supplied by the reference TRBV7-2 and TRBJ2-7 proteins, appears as GAGVSQSPSNKVTEKGKDVELRCDPISGHTALYWYRQSLGQGLEFLIYFQGNSAPDKSGLPSDRFSAERTGGSVSTLTIQRTQQEDSAVYLCASSLVQAGGPGEQYFGPGTRLTVT.